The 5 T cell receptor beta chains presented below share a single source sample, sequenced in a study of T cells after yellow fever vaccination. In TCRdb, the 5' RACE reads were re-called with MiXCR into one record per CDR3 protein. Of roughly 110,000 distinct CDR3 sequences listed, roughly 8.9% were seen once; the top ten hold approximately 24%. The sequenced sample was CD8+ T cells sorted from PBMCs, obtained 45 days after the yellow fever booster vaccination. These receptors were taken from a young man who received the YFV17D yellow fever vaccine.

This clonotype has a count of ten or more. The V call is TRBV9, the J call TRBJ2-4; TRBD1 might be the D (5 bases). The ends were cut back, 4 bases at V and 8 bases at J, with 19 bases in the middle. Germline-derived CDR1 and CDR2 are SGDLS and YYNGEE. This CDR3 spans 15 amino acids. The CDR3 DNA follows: TGTGCCAGCAGCAGGCAGGGCCTCCCGGAACACATTCAGTACTTC. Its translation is CASSRQGLPEHIQYF.

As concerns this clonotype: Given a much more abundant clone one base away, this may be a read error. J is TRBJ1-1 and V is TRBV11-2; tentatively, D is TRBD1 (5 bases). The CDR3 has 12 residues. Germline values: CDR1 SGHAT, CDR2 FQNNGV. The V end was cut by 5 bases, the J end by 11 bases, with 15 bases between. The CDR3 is CASSHGDGTAFF. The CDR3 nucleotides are TGTGCCAGCAGCCATGGGGATGGGACGGCTTTCTTT.

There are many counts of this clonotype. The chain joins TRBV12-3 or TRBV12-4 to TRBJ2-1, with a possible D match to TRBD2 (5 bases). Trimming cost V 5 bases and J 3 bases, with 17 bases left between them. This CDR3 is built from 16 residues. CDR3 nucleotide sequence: TGTGCCAGCAGTATCAATCTAGCAACTGTCTACAATGAGCAGTTCTTC. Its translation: CASSINLATVYNEQFF.

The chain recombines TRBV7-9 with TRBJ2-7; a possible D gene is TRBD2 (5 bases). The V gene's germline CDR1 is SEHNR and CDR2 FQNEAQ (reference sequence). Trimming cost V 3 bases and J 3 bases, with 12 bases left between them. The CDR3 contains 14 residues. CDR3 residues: CASSLEEAYYEQYF. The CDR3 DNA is TGTGCCAGCAGCTTGGAGGAGGCGTACTACGAGCAGTACTTC.

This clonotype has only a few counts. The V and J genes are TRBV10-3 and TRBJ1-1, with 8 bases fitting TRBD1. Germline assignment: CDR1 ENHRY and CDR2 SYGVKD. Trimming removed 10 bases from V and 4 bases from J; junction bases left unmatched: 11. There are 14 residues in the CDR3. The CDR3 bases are TGTGCCACCGGGACAGGAGCGGGGTTCACTGAAGCTTTCTTT. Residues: CATGTGAGFTEAFF.